This T cell receptor (beta chain) derives from a study of beta chain features in type 1 diabetes (dated by TCRdb to 2016 to 2019). General notes on the study: Mean age, gender distribution, total cell number and subset yield did not differ between patients and healthy donors. Regulatory and stem cell-like memory subsets were isolated from only 8 patients and about eight healthy donors, whereas naive and central memory subsets came from all 28 donors. The study compared the TCRB repertoires of sorted circulating CD4+ T cell subsets in recently diagnosed type 1 diabetes patients with those in matched healthy donors. A total of around 110,000,000 sorted cells were examined across all samples, and RNA yield correlated strongly with the number of cells per subset.

General conclusions and limits of the study: Because cDNA was sequenced instead of genomic DNA, highly expressing activated cells could be over-represented, though the groups showed no difference in activation or CD3 levels. PCR might favor shorter templates, but patient and control samples were amplified and corrected together, so any skew would affect both groups equally. A moderate but significant shortening of TCRB CDR3 length was observed in type 1 diabetes patients in all four CD4+ subsets. At VDJ recombination sites, patients with type 1 diabetes made fewer insertions and deleted more nucleotides, a pattern implying thymic rearrangement abnormalities. Naive, central memory and regulatory TCRB repertoires appeared to be more similar among patients than among healthy donors. Because the HLA sub-analyses included only small numbers of individuals, any influence of HLA type on TCRB rearrangement was left unresolved.

The High Capacity cDNA Reverse Transcription Kit was used to reverse transcribe all of the isolated RNA, meaning that expressed TCRB transcripts were what got sequenced. Deep immunoSEQ sequencing was performed on naive, central memory and regulatory T cell samples, with an average of roughly 4 million total reads per sample. After sorted cells were lysed in RLT buffer, RNA was extracted with DNase-treated RNeasy Micro or Mini kits, with the choice depending on cell number. Each cell subset was processed on its own to prevent cross-contamination, while patient and healthy donor samples were processed together. The immunoSEQ multiplex PCR was used to amplify TCRB sequences from cDNA, yielding 87-bp fragments that span the CDR3 region. Sequencing of the amplicons was done on the Illumina HiSeq platform. As for the authors' bioinformatics: Synthetic template baselines were used to correct PCR bias computationally, reads within Hamming distance 2 were collapsed, and singletons that could not be merged were discarded. Reads were aligned against IMGT so that V, D and J genes, CDR3 length and insertions or deletions at six rearrangement sites could be assigned. Within each subset, clonotype counts were normalized to sorted cell number, after which true diversity and Gini coefficients were computed with the tcR R package. Repertoire sharing was quantified using the overlap coefficient calculated on TCRB nucleotide sequences. The table comes from immuneACCESS by way of TCRdb, which keeps in-frame sequences with V and J called. Part of the clones is missing from these tables; in studies checked, under half for an unresolved V gene and the rest for unknown reasons. V, J and clone size derive from that table, while D and trimming were established from the DNA sequence. A total of about 160,000 clones appear in this sample, about 10% of them only once. The ten most abundant clones make up 0.7% of the sample.

The germline V gene encodes CDR1 MNHNS and CDR2 SASEGT. The CDR3 runs 11 residues from the cysteine to the phenylalanine. This entry keeps only the CDR3 DNA: 33 bases, framed from base 1. Between the V and J ends, shortened by 6 bases and 4 bases respectively, the junction contains 7 bases. Each donor gave one peripheral blood draw, averaging roughly 120 mL, which was collected into heparinised tubes. Using a panel that included CD45RO, CCR7, CD25, CD127, CD95 and CD27, naive, central memory, regulatory and stem cell-like memory CD4+ T cells were sorted on a BD FACSAria II. Every sorted population had a purity above 95%. PBMCs were isolated right away by Lymphoprep density gradient centrifugation and were stained directly, without culture. Samples were stained and sorted in pairs, with one healthy donor and one patient per experiment, so that batch effects were minimized. The sample holds a few counts of this clone. Its binding antigen is unknown. No clone much larger than this one lies a single base away; base qualities are absent.

This sequence was found in a woman younger than 45 with type 1 diabetes. The sequencing sample was made of central memory CD4+ T cells from blood. The chain employs TRBV6-1 and TRBJ2-7; the D gene remains uncertain. The CDR3 reads CASSPKYEQYF. The nucleotide sequence is TGTGCCAGCAGCCCTAAATACGAGCAGTACTTC.